Described below is a single T cell receptor (beta chain) sequence and its context. Antigen: not known. TCRdb reprocessed the 5' RACE reads via MiXCR and lists one record per CDR3 protein. This sample has over 300,000 distinct CDR3 sequences; around 20% occur once, and the top ten carry under 25%. This entry is derived from a study of T-cell memory formation after mild COVID-19. Study-level findings and limits: For contracting clones, CD4+ ones sat mainly in CM and EM, CD8+ in EMRA.

V lost 5 bases, J lost 3 bases, and 16 bases lay in between. The CDR3 has 15 amino acids. Looked up from germline, CDR1 is SSHAT and CDR2 is FNYEAQ (reference sequence). This sequence was found in a man younger than 35 who had mild COVID-19 (a few samples of this study predate the infection). Cell type and time point are not known. The sequencing input was PBMCs or a T cell subset sorted from them (not recorded which). The genes are TRBV7-7 and TRBJ2-5, with D possibly matching TRBD2 (6 bases). The CDR3 here is CASSAGIRPEETQYF. The CDR3 bases are TGTGCCAGCAGCGCGGGGATACGCCCCGAAGAGACCCAGTACTTC.